The clone carrying this T cell receptor beta chain was seen once. CDR1 is MNHEY and CDR2 is SMNVEV in the germline V gene (reference sequence). Trimming shortened V by 3 bases and J by 1 base, and 4 bases separated the two germline ends. This CDR3 is 13 amino acids long. This specimen belongs to a study of blood T cells in healthy people across ages. Sample-barcoded 5' priming and a J-beta primer mix drove a second PCR of roughly 6 to 12 cycles. TCRdb re-called the 5' RACE reads with MiXCR, one entry per CDR3 protein. The sample contains almost 1 million distinct CDR3 sequences, approximately 50% of which appear only once.

This sequence originates from a woman aged 55-70 years in good health. The sample taken for sequencing was blood. The chain uses TRBV27 and TRBJ2-1, with D uncertain. The CDR3 nucleotides read TGTGCCAGCAGTTTTAGGTCCTACAATGAGCAGTTCTTC. Translated: CASSFRSYNEQFF.